This is a list of T cell receptor beta chains from one sample in a study of T cells in Graves' hyperthyroidism and ophthalmopathy. TCRdb reprocessed the multiplex PCR reads via MiXCR and lists one record per CDR3 protein. The profile shows 640,000 or so distinct CDR3 sequences, approximately 14% of them singletons. The sample was blood. These receptors all come from a woman under 30 with Graves' ophthalmopathy. The CDR3 runs from the conserved cysteine through the conserved F or W. A D gene is named only where the DNA matches it firmly. Expanded clones are given a class, and other clones once, few, many or no size at all.

D	J	size	length	V	DNA	CDR3
TRBD1	TRBJ2-2	.	13	TRBV9	TGTGCCAGCAGCGTAGCCCACAGGGGTGTGCTGTTTTTT	CASSVAHRGVLFF
.	TRBJ2-3	few	13	TRBV7-9	TGTGCCAGCAGCTCAAGGTCCTCAGATACGCAGTATTTT	CASSSRSSDTQYF
TRBD1	TRBJ2-7	many	12	TRBV29-1	TGCAGCGGACAGGGTGACTCGTACGAGCAGTACTTC	CSGQGDSYEQYF
.	TRBJ2-3	.	13	TRBV9	TGTGCCAGCAGCGGCGGCTACACAGATACGCAGTATTTT	CASSGGYTDTQYF
.	TRBJ1-2	.	15	TRBV27	TGTGCCAGCGCACGGGACCCGACGATTAACTATGGCTACACCTTC	CASARDPTINYGYTF
TRBD2	TRBJ2-2	few	21	TRBV12-5	TGTGCTAGTGGTTTGGTACATGGGACTAGCGGGAGGGATGGGATCACCGGGGAGCTGTTTTTT	CASGLVHGTSGRDGITGELFF
.	TRBJ1-2	.	18	TRBV10-3	TGTGCCATCAGTGAGTCGCGGGCCAGACGGCCCGATTCGGATGGCTACACCTTC	CAISESRARRPDSDGYTF
TRBD2	TRBJ2-1	many	17	TRBV9	TGTGCCAGCAGCGTGACTAGCGGGTACTCCGACACGGTTGAGCAGTTCTTC	CASSVTSGYSDTVEQFF
TRBD1	TRBJ1-2	many	14	TRBV20-1	TGCAGTGCTAGAGACTGGACAGGGGTGGATGGCTACACCTTC	CSARDWTGVDGYTF
TRBD2	TRBJ2-1	.	14	TRBV20-1	TGCAGTGCTAGAGTAGCGGGAGGTACCTATGAGCAGTTCTTC	CSARVAGGTYEQFF
.	TRBJ2-1	few	14	TRBV29-1	TGCAGCGTTGTCCCAGCACTTACGCGGGATGAGCAGTTCTTC	CSVVPALTRDEQFF
TRBD1	TRBJ2-7	many	16	TRBV6-1	TGTGCCAGCAGTGATCGTCAGGGGGCCAGTTCCTACGAGCAGTACTTC	CASSDRQGASSYEQYF
TRBD2	TRBJ2-1	many	14	TRBV2	TGTGCCAGCAGTGTCCTAGCGGGAGCCTACGAGCAGTTCTTC	CASSVLAGAYEQFF
TRBD1	TRBJ1-5	many	16	TRBV4-1	TGCGCCAGCAGCCAAGGAAGGGACAGGGATTATCAGCCCCAGCATTTT	CASSQGRDRDYQPQHF
.	TRBJ2-1	many	16	TRBV28	TGTGCCAGCAGTATTAGAGGCCTGGAAGTTGGGAATGAGCAGTTCTTC	CASSIRGLEVGNEQFF
TRBD1	TRBJ2-7	few	15	TRBV10-3	TGTGCCATCAGTGAAGGGTTGGACAGGGGCTACGAGCAGTACTTC	CAISEGLDRGYEQYF
TRBD1	TRBJ1-3	many	13	TRBV7-2	TGTGCCAGCAGCTGGGACAGTCGAAACACCATATATTTT	CASSWDSRNTIYF
.	TRBJ1-1	few	14	TRBV4-1	TGCGCCAGCAGCCAAAATCTCGGGGACACTGAAGCTTTCTTT	CASSQNLGDTEAFF
TRBD1	TRBJ1-5	.	14	TRBV4-1	TGCGCCAGCAGCCCGACAGGGGTTTTCCAGCCCCAGCATTTT	CASSPTGVFQPQHF
TRBD2	TRBJ2-7	many	15	TRBV15	TGTGCCACCAGCAGAGGTAGCGGGAGAAGATACGAGCAGTACTTC	CATSRGSGRRYEQYF
.	TRBJ2-3	many	14	TRBV11-2	TGTGCCAGCAGCTTGTCACCCGCCCATGGTACGCAGTATTTT	CASSLSPAHGTQYF
.	TRBJ1-2	many	14	TRBV12-3/TRBV12-4	TGTGCCAGCAGTATCCTCAGGGTGGGGTATGGCTACACCTTC	CASSILRVGYGYTF
.	TRBJ1-2	many	13	TRBV3-1	TGTGCCAGCAGCCCGTCGACGAACTATGGCTACACCTTC	CASSPSTNYGYTF
.	TRBJ1-1	many	13	TRBV7-9	TGTGCCAGCAGCTTAAACAGTTTGGCTGAAGCTTTCTTT	CASSLNSLAEAFF
TRBD2	TRBJ2-1	many	14	TRBV30	TGTGCCTGGAATATAGCGGGAGGTACCGATGAGCAGTTCTTC	CAWNIAGGTDEQFF
TRBD2	TRBJ2-1	.	18	TRBV7-3	TGTGCCAGCAGCTTAGCCGAGGCCCTAGCGGGAGGGATAAATGAGCAGTTCTTC	CASSLAEALAGGINEQFF
.	TRBJ2-1	.	19	TRBV4-2	TGTGCCAGCAGCCAAGATCTCGGTCGCGGCAGGGCGTCCTACAATGAGCAGTTCTTC	CASSQDLGRGRASYNEQFF
.	TRBJ2-3	many	17	TRBV3-1	TGTGCCAGCAGCCAAGATCGTGCGGGATATAGTCCAGATACGCAGTATTTT	CASSQDRAGYSPDTQYF
TRBD2	TRBJ2-7	many	15	TRBV6-2/TRBV6-3	TGTGCCAGCAGTTACTCGGGACTAGCGGGAGGCCAGCAGTACTTC	CASSYSGLAGGQQYF
.	TRBJ2-7	many	16	TRBV3-1	TGTGCCAGCAGCCAAGCATGCTGTAAGCGAGCCTACGAGCAGTACTTC	CASSQACCKRAYEQYF
TRBD2	TRBJ2-5	many	15	TRBV6-5	TGTGCCAGCAGTTACTCGGCGGGAGGGCTTGAGACCCAGTACTTC	CASSYSAGGLETQYF
.	TRBJ1-5	many	15	TRBV4-3	TGCGCCAGCAGCCACTCCACAGGGATCAATCAGCCCCAGCATTTT	CASSHSTGINQPQHF
.	TRBJ2-6	few	18	TRBV3-1	TGTGCCAGCAGCCGACCGGGGCAGGCCTACTCTGGGGCCAACGTCCTGACTTTC	CASSRPGQAYSGANVLTF
.	TRBJ1-5	.	16	TRBV20-1	TGCAGTGCTAGAGACAGCCTACGGTCAAACTCTCAGCCCCAGCATTTT	CSARDSLRSNSQPQHF
.	TRBJ1-2	.	18	TRBV18	TGTGCCAGCTCACCACCGGCGTTGGCAGGGGATCGTAACTATGGCTACACCTTC	CASSPPALAGDRNYGYTF
.	TRBJ2-1	many	19	TRBV7-3	TGTGCCAGCAGCCAAGGGGCAGGGGTAGCCTTCAGCTCCTACAATGAGCAGTTCTTC	CASSQGAGVAFSSYNEQFF
.	TRBJ1-6	few	16	TRBV6-1	TGCGGACACGCGGTCCAGGCCGTCTCCTATAATTCACCCCTCCACTTT	CGHAVQAVSYNSPLHF
TRBD2	TRBJ2-7	many	15	TRBV5-1	TGCGCCAGCAGCCGAACTAGCGAGTACTTCTACGAGCAGTACTTC	CASSRTSEYFYEQYF
TRBD2	TRBJ2-1	many	15	TRBV2	TGTGCCAGTTACGGACTAGCGGGAGAGGCTAATGAGCAGTTCTTC	CASYGLAGEANEQFF
.	TRBJ2-1	many	15	TRBV11-2	TGTGCCAGCAGCTTATCTGCGGCGACCAACAATGAGCAGTTCTTC	CASSLSAATNNEQFF
.	TRBJ1-6	.	16	TRBV20-1	TGCAGTGCTAGAGATCCTCGGGGGCCCTATAATTCACCCCTCCACTTT	CSARDPRGPYNSPLHF
.	TRBJ2-1	few	11	TRBV20-1	TGCAGTGGCAGGGCTGGGCATGAGCAGTTCTTC	CSGRAGHEQFF